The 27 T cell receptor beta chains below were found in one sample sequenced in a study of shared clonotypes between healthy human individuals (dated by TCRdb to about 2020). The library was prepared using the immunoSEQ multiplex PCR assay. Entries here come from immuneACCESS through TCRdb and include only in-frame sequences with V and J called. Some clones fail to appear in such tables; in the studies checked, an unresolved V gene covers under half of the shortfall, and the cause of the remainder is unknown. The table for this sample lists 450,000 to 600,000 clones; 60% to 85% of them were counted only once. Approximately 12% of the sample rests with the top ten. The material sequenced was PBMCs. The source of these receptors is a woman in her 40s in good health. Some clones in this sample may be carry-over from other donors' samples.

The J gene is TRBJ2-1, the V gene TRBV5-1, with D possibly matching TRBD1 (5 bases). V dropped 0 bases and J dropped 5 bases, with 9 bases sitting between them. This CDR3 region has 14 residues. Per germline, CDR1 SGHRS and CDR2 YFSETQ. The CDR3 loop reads CASSLEGSNNEQFF. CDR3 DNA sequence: TGCGCCAGCAGCTTGGAGGGGTCCAACAATGAGCAGTTCTTC.

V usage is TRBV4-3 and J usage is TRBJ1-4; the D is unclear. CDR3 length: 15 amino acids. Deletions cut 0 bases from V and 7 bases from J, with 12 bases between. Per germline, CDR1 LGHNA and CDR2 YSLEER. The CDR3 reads CASSQDHRLSEKLFF. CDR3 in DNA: TGCGCCAGCAGCCAAGATCACCGACTCTCTGAAAAACTGTTTTTT.

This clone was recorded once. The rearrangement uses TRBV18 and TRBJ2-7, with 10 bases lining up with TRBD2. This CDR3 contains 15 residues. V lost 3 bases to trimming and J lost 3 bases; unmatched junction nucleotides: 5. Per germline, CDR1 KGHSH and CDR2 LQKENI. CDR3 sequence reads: CASSPGTSEIYEQYF. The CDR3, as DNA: TGTGCCAGCTCACCGGGGACTAGCGAAATCTACGAGCAGTACTTC.

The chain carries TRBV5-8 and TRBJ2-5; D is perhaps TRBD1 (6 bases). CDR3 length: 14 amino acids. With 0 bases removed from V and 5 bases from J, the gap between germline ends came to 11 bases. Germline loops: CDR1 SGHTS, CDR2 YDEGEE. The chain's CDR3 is CASSLGRQGETQYF. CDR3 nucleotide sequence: TGTGCCAGCAGCTTGGGGCGGCAGGGGGAGACCCAGTACTTC.

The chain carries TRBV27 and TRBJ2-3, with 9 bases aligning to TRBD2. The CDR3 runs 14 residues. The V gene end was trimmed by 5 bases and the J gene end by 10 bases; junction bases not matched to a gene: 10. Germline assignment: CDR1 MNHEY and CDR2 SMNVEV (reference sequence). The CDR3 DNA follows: TGTGCCAGCAGTGGCCGGAGGGGACTAGCCTCGCAGTATTTT. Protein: CASSGRRGLASQYF.

The CDR3 DNA is TGTGCCAGCAGCTTATATGGGGCGGAAGAGCAGTTCTTC. It specifies CASSLYGAEEQFF. The chain is built from TRBV7-2 and TRBJ2-1, with D tentatively TRBD1 (5 bases). Germline assignment: CDR1 SGHTA and CDR2 FQGNSA. The CDR3 has 13 residues. V shed 2 bases and J shed 10 bases, with 12 bases lying between them.

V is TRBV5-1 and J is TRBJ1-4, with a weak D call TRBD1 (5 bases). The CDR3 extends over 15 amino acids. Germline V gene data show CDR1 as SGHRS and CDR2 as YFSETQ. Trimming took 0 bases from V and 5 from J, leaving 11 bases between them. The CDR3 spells CASSLVGTENEKLFF. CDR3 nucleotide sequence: TGCGCCAGCAGCTTGGTTGGGACGGAAAATGAAAAACTGTTTTTT. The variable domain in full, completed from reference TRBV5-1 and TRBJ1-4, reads KAGVTQTPRYLIKTRGQQVTLSCSPISGHRSVSWYQQTPGQGLQFLFEYFSETQRNKGNFPGRFSGRQFSNSRSEMNVSTLELGDSALYLCASSLVGTENEKLFFGSGTQLSVL.

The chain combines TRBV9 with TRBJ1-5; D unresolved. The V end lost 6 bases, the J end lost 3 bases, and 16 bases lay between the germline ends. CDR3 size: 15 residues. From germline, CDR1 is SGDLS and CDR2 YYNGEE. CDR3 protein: CASTEGSEFNQPQHF. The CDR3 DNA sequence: TGTGCCAGCACCGAAGGTAGTGAGTTCAATCAGCCCCAGCATTTT.

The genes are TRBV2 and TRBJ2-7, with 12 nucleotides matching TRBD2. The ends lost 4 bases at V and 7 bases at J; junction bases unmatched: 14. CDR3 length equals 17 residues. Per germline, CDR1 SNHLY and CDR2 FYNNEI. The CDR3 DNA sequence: TGTGCCAGCAGTGGGTCCCGCCTAGCGGGAGGGCCTCAGGAGCAGTACTTC. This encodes CASSGSRLAGGPQEQYF.

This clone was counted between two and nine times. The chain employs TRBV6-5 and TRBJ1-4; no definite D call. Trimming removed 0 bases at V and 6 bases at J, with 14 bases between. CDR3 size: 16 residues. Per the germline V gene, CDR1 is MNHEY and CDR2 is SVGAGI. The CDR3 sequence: CASSYSYPGYDEKLFF. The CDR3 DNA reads TGTGCCAGCAGTTACTCGTATCCTGGGTATGATGAAAAACTGTTTTTT.

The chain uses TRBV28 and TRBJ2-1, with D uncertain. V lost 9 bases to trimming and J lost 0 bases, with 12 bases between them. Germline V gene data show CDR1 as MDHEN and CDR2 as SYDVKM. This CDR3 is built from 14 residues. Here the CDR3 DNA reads TGTGCCAGTACCGCGTTAAGCTCCTACAATGAGCAGTTCTTC. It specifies CASTALSSYNEQFF.

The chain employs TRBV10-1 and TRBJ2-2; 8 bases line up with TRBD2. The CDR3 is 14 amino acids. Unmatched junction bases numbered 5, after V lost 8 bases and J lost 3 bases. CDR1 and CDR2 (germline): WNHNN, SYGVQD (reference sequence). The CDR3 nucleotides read TGCGCCAGCGCCGGGAGGGCCGACACCGGGGAGCTGTTTTTT. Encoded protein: CASAGRADTGELFF.

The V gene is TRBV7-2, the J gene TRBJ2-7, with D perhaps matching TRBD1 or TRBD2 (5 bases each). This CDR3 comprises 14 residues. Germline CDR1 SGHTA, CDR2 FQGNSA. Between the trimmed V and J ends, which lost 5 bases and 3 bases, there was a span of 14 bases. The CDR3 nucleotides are TGTGCCAGCAGCCGTATGGGGGTGAACTACGAGCAGTACTTC. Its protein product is CASSRMGVNYEQYF.

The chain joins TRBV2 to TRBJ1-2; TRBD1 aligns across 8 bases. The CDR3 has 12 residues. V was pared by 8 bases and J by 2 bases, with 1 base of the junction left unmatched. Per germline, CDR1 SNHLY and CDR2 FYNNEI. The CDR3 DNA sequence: TGTGCCAGCGACAGGGGCAACTATGGCTACACCTTC. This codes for CASDRGNYGYTF.

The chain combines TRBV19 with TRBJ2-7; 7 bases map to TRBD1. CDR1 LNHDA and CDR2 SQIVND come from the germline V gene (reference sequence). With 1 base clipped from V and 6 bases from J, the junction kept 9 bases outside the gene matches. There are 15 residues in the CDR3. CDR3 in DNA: TGTGCCAGTAGTATAGGAGGACAGGCCCCCCCCGAGCAGTACTTC. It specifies CASSIGGQAPPEQYF.

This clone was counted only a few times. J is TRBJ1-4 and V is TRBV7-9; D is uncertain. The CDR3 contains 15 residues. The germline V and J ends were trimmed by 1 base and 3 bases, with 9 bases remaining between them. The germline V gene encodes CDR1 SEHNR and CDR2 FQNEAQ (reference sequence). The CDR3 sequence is CASSLGITPNEKLFF. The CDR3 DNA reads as TGTGCCAGCAGCTTAGGTATCACCCCTAATGAAAAACTGTTTTTT.

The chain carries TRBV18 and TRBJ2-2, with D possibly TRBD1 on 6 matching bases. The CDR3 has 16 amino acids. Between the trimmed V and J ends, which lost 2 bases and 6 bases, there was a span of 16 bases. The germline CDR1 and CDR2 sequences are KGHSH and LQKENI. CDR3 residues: CASSPWDQGFSGELFF. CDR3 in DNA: TGTGCCAGCTCACCATGGGACCAGGGGTTTTCCGGGGAGCTGTTTTTT.

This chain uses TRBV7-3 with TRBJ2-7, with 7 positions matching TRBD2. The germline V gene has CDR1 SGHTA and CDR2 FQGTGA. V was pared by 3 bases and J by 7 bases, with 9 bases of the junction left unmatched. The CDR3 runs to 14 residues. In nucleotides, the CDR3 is TGTGCCAGCAGCTTTTTCGCGGGAGAAGGTGAGCAGTACTTC. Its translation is CASSFFAGEGEQYF.

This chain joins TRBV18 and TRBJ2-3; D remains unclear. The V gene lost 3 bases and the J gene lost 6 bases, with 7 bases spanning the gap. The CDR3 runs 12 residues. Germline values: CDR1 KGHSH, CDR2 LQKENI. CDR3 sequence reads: CASSPVVDTQYF. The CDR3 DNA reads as TGTGCCAGCTCACCGGTGGTGGATACGCAGTATTTT.

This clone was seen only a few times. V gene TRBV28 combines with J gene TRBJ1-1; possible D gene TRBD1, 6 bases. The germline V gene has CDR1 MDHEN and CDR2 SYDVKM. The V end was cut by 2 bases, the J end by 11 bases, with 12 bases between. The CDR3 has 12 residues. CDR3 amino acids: CASSLLRGWAFF. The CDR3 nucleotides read TGTGCCAGCAGTTTACTCAGGGGTTGGGCTTTCTTT. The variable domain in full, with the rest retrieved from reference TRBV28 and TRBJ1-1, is DVKVTQSSRYLVKRTGEKVFLECVQDMDHENMFWYRQDPGLGLRLIYFSYDVKMKEKGDIPEGYSVSREKKERFSLILESASTNQTSMYLCASSLLRGWAFFGQGTRLTVV.

The CDR3 DNA follows: TGCAGCGCCTCGAAACAGGGTCCTACTGAAGCTTTCTTT. Encoded protein: CSASKQGPTEAFF. The chain has TRBV29-1 and TRBJ1-1, with D perhaps matching TRBD1 (6 bases). Germline CDR1 SQVTM, CDR2 ANQGSEA. V was trimmed by 7 bases and J by 5 bases, leaving 17 bases between them. This CDR3 is built from 13 residues. The complete variable domain, with remaining parts taken from reference TRBV29-1 and TRBJ1-1, reads SAVISQKPSRDICQRGTSLTIQCQVDSQVTMMFWYRQQPGQSLTLIATANQGSEATYESGFVIDKFPISRPNLTFSTLTVSNMSPEDSSIYLCSASKQGPTEAFFGQGTRLTVV.

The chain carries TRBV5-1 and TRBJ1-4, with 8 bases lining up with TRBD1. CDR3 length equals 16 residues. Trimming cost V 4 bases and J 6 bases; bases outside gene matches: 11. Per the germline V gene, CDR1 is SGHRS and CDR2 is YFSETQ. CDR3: CASSPGRRGLDEKLFF. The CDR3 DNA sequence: TGCGCCAGCAGCCCCGGTCGCAGGGGGCTGGATGAAAAACTGTTTTTT.

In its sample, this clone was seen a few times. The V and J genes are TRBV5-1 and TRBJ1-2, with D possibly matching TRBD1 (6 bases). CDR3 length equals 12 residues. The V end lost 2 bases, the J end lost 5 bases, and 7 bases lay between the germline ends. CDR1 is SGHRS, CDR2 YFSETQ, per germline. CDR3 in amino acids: CASSFGQYGYTF. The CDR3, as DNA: TGCGCCAGCAGCTTCGGACAGTATGGCTACACCTTC.

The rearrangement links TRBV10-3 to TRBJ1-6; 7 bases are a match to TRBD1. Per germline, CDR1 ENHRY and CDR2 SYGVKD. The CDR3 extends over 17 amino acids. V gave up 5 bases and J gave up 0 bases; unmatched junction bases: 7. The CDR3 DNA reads TGTGCCATCAGTCAGGGGGGGAGTAGCTCCTATAATTCACCCCTCCACTTT. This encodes CAISQGGSSSYNSPLHF.

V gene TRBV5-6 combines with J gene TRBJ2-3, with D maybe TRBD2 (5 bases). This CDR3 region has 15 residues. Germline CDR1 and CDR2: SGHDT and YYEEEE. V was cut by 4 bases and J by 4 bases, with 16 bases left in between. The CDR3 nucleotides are TGTGCCAGCAGCCGCCTAAGCCCCGGGGCAGATACGCAGTATTTT. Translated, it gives CASSRLSPGADTQYF.

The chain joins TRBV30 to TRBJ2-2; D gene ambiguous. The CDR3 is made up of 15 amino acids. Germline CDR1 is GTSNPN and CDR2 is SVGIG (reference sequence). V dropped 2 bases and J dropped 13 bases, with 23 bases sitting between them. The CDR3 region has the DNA TGTGCCTGGAGTTACCGGGTCCAGCCCGGTTCATGGCTGTTTTTT. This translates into CAWSYRVQPGSWLFF.

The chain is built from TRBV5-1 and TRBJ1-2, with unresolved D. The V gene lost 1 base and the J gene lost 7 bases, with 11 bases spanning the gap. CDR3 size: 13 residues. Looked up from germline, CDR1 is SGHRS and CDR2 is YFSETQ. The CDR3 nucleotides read TGCGCCAGCAGCTTGTCTGGGGAGGGTGGCTACACCTTC. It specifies CASSLSGEGGYTF.